This T cell receptor (beta chain) was identified during a study of cytomegalovirus exposure and HLA in healthy donors. Study in general: Around 180 million T cells yielded approximately 100 million unique TCR beta sequences, as an earlier analysis found. Falling in the Caucasian-associated ancestry cluster were roughly 80% of under 450 genotyped donors. Study findings and constraints: 150 to 200 TCR beta chains were listed as cytomegalovirus-associated. The classifier reportedly diagnosed cytomegalovirus status with high sensitivity and specificity.

About this clone: Its antigen remains unknown.

PCR employed 60 Vbeta and 13 Jbeta primers. Clones were sequenced by immunoSEQ multiplex PCR, and TCRdb holds only the in-frame ones, with some missing. The repertoire has 150,000 or so clones, roughly 71% of them found once; the top ten carry around 7%. Losses at the gene ends were 7 bases for V and 8 bases for J; bases not matched to a gene: 3. CDR1 and CDR2 (germline): SNHLY, FYNNEI. CDR3 size: 13 residues. The clonotype comes from a young man in good health and CMV-seronegative. The chain combines TRBV2 with TRBJ1-6, with 9 bases that match TRBD1. Specimen: PBMCs. CDR3 sequence reads: CASKWTGDSPLHF. CDR3 DNA: TGTGCCAGCAAATGGACAGGGGATTCACCCCTCCACTTT.